The 23 T cell receptor beta chains below all came from one sample that was sequenced in a study of T cells in Graves' hyperthyroidism and ophthalmopathy. RNA transcripts provided the source from which TCR beta CDR3 regions were amplified. The HTBI primer set was used in a first-round RT-PCR of the TCR CDR3. TCRdb fed the multiplex PCR reads into MiXCR, producing one record per CDR3 protein. The sample lists 200,000 to 300,000 distinct CDR3 sequences, approximately 23% occurring once. The sequenced material came from blood. The receptors derive from a middle-aged woman with Graves' ophthalmopathy.

This clonotype was seen a handful of times. The chain carries TRBV20-1 and TRBJ2-2; TRBD1 aligns across 7 bases. Germline V gene sequence: CDR1 DFQATT, CDR2 SNEGSKA (reference sequence). The CDR3 loop spans 15 amino acids. J was trimmed by 5 bases and V by 2 bases; bases with no gene match: 8. CDR3 sequence (DNA): TGCAGTGCTAGAAAGGCAGGGGGTTTAACCGGGGAGCTGTTTTTT. The encoded protein is CSARKAGGLTGELFF.

At least ten counts were recorded for this clonotype. The rearrangement joins TRBV7-2 to TRBJ1-5, with D tentatively TRBD1 (5 bases). Germline CDR1 is SGHTA and CDR2 is FQGNSA. With 1 base removed from V and 7 bases from J, the gap between germline ends came to 8 bases. The CDR3 runs to 13 residues. CDR3 DNA: TGTGCCAGCAGCTTAGTCGAGGGGCAGCCCCAGCATTTT. Translating gives CASSLVEGQPQHF.

The chain joins TRBV30 to TRBJ2-5; TRBD2 agrees at 12 bases. V trimming: 2 bases; J trimming: 5 bases; junction bases outside the gene matches: 3. The germline CDR1 and CDR2 sequences are GTSNPN and SVGIG (reference sequence). CDR3 length: 14 amino acids. The DNA for the CDR3 is TGTGCCTGGAGTACAGGACTAGCGGGGGAGACCCAGTACTTC. It codes for CAWSTGLAGETQYF.

The rearrangement joins TRBV11-2 to TRBJ2-2; D ambiguous. V gave up 1 base and J gave up 5 bases, with 11 bases separating them. Germline CDR1 reads SGHAT; CDR2 reads FQNNGV. This CDR3 spans 15 amino acids. Here the CDR3 reads CASSLVGQPTGELFF. The CDR3 region has the DNA TGTGCCAGCAGCTTAGTAGGGCAGCCAACCGGGGAGCTGTTTTTT.

This clonotype was detected ten times or more. V gene TRBV5-8 combines with J gene TRBJ1-5; D not certain. Per the germline V gene, CDR1 is SGHTS and CDR2 is YDEGEE. This CDR3 contains 14 residues. V lost 1 base to trimming and J lost 3 bases, with 8 bases between them. DNA for the CDR3: TGTGCCAGCAGCTTGCAAGGGTTCAATCAGCCCCAGCATTTT. The encoded protein is CASSLQGFNQPQHF.

In its sample, this clonotype was seen many times. The chain has TRBV11-2 and TRBJ2-2; the D is unclear. This CDR3 has 12 residues. The germline CDR1 and CDR2 sequences are SGHAT and FQNNGV. V lost 5 bases and J lost 6, with 7 bases in between. CDR3 protein: CASSDRAGELFF. CDR3 in DNA: TGTGCCAGCAGCGACCGGGCCGGGGAGCTGTTTTTT.

This clonotype appeared many times. The J gene is TRBJ1-2, the V gene TRBV5-1, with 7 bases matching TRBD1. After removal of 3 bases from V and 2 bases from J, the junction contained 1 base not matched to a gene. The germline CDR1 and CDR2 sequences are SGHRS and YFSETQ. This CDR3 is built from 13 residues. CDR3 region: CASSSTGNYGYTF. CDR3 in DNA: TGCGCCAGCAGCTCGACAGGGAACTATGGCTACACCTTC.

J is TRBJ2-7 and V is TRBV4-1; D ambiguous. This CDR3 spans 14 amino acids. Germline V lookup: CDR1 MGHRA, CDR2 YSYEKL. V lost 1 base, J lost 0 bases, and 7 bases lay in between. The CDR3 reads CASSQGDFSYEQYF. The DNA of the CDR3 is TGCGCCAGCAGCCAAGGTGACTTCTCCTACGAGCAGTACTTC.

This clonotype was seen repeatedly, ten times or more. This chain joins TRBV13 and TRBJ2-7, with 10 positions matching TRBD1. The CDR3 length is 16 residues. Germline V gives CDR1 PRHDT, CDR2 FYEKMQ (reference sequence). Trimming cost V 2 bases and J 5 bases; bases outside gene matches: 9. The CDR3 nucleotides read TGTGCCAGCAGCTTATTTTCGGGACAGGGGATTGACGAGCAGTACTTC. It codes for CASSLFSGQGIDEQYF.

There are many counts of this clonotype. The chain is built from TRBV6-2 or TRBV6-3 and TRBJ2-5; 8 bases align to TRBD1. V lost 6 bases, J lost 1 base, and 7 bases stayed unmatched. The CDR3 contains 15 residues. Germline loops: CDR1 MNHEY, CDR2 SVGEGT. The CDR3 here is CASSRSGTGQETQYF. DNA of the CDR3: TGTGCCAGCAGCCGTTCCGGGACAGGCCAAGAGACCCAGTACTTC.

This clonotype was observed at least ten times. The rearrangement uses TRBV24-1 and TRBJ1-1; D gene ambiguous. The CDR3 runs 13 residues. Germline CDR1 is KGHDR and CDR2 is SFDVKD. Trimming shortened V by 4 bases and J by 2 bases, and 7 bases separated the two germline ends. CDR3 nucleotides: TGTGCCACCAGTGACGCGGGAAACACTGAAGCTTTCTTT. Amino acids: CATSDAGNTEAFF.

This clonotype has at least ten counts. The chain recombines TRBV20-1 with TRBJ2-7, with D unclear. The V end lost 1 base, the J end lost 0 bases, and 7 bases lay between the germline ends. Per germline, CDR1 DFQATT and CDR2 SNEGSKA (reference sequence). The CDR3 is 13 amino acids. The CDR3 loop is CSARGWSSYEQYF. The CDR3 bases are TGCAGTGCTAGAGGGTGGAGCTCCTACGAGCAGTACTTC.

The V gene is TRBV7-3, the J gene TRBJ2-7, with 10 nucleotides matching TRBD2. The CDR3 is 15 residues long. Germline CDR1 is SGHTA and CDR2 is FQGTGA. Germline trimming cut 6 bases from V and 3 bases from J; bases unmatched to any gene: 8. The CDR3 DNA reads TGTGCCAGCAGTCTCATAGCGGGAGGCGGCTACGAGCAGTACTTC. Its translation: CASSLIAGGGYEQYF.

The chain has TRBV28 and TRBJ1-1, with D perhaps TRBD1 (6 bases). Germline V CDR1 and CDR2: MDHEN, SYDVKM. V was pared by 6 bases and J by 3 bases, with 23 bases between. CDR3 length: 17 residues. CDR3 sequence reads: CASSISVGREGDTEAFF. The CDR3 nucleotides are TGTGCCAGCAGCATTTCTGTCGGGAGGGAGGGGGACACTGAAGCTTTCTTT.

The chain carries TRBV6-1 and TRBJ2-5; 8 bases agree with TRBD2. The CDR3 runs to 14 residues. The germline gives CDR1 MNHNS, CDR2 SASEGT. The V and J ends lost 8 bases and 3 bases, in that order; junction bases with no gene match: 8. CDR3 in DNA: TGTGCCAGCTCGGCGGGAGGTATGGAAGAGACCCAGTACTTC. It is translated as CASSAGGMEETQYF.

This clonotype came up many times. The rearrangement uses TRBV2 and TRBJ2-7, with D perhaps matching TRBD1 (6 bases). The CDR3 runs to 14 residues. The germline V gene encodes CDR1 SNHLY and CDR2 FYNNEI. Trimming stripped 2 bases from V and 5 bases from J, with 13 bases between. DNA of the CDR3: TGTGCCAGCAGTGAAAGGCAGGGGCTCCACGAGCAGTACTTC. Translation: CASSERQGLHEQYF.

This clonotype was picked up many times. The genes are TRBV12-3 or TRBV12-4 and TRBJ1-5; TRBD1 is a possible D gene (6 bases). The CDR3 loop spans 14 amino acids. V was shortened by 7 bases and J by 0 bases, with 10 bases between the two germline ends. CDR3 nucleotide sequence: TGTGCCAGCACCGACAGGCATAGCAATCAGCCCCAGCATTTT. Translating gives CASTDRHSNQPQHF.

This clonotype appeared many times. V gene TRBV5-5 combines with J gene TRBJ2-5; TRBD2 might be the D (7 bases). The CDR3 has 17 residues. Germline loops: CDR1 SGHKS, CDR2 YYEKEE (reference sequence). V lost 3 bases and J lost 5, with 23 bases in between. The CDR3 loop is CASSWGPSWGGLETQYF. DNA for the CDR3: TGTGCCAGCAGCTGGGGCCCCTCGTGGGGGGGGCTGGAGACCCAGTACTTC.

This clonotype was recorded at least ten times. The rearrangement links TRBV6-1 to TRBJ2-5; 7 bases line up with TRBD1. The CDR3 spans 15 residues. V gave up 0 bases and J gave up 4 bases; unmatched junction bases: 5. The germline gives CDR1 MNHNS, CDR2 SASEGT. The chain's CDR3 is CASSEAWTGLETQYF. In nucleotides, the CDR3 is TGTGCCAGCAGTGAAGCTTGGACAGGTTTAGAGACCCAGTACTTC.

This clonotype was detected ten times or more. V usage is TRBV5-5 and J usage is TRBJ1-2, with TRBD1 matching over 10 bases. Germline lookup yields CDR1 SGHKS and CDR2 YYEKEE (reference sequence). This CDR3 contains 14 residues. V trimming: 1 base; J trimming: 7 bases; junction bases outside the gene matches: 4. CDR3 loop: CASSLSGTGAGYTF. As DNA, the CDR3 is TGTGCCAGCAGCTTGTCCGGGACAGGGGCTGGCTACACCTTC.

This chain links TRBV28 with TRBJ2-7; 10 bases are shared with TRBD1. This CDR3 has 18 residues. Germline assignment: CDR1 MDHEN and CDR2 SYDVKM. The trim removed 1 base at V and 0 bases at J, leaving 9 bases unmatched. Here the CDR3 DNA reads TGTGCCAGCAGTTTATATGGGACAGGGGCCTCCACCTCCTACGAGCAGTACTTC. It yields the protein CASSLYGTGASTSYEQYF.

Points on this clonotype: The junction departs from the called germline gene at one end, perhaps through a read error. This rearrangement joins TRBV27 to TRBJ1-2, with 9 bases identical to TRBD1. CDR1 is MNHEY, CDR2 SMNVEV, per germline (reference sequence). This CDR3 has 17 amino acids. DNA of the CDR3: TGTGCCAGCAGTCCCCTACTCGGGACAGGGACAAACTATGGCCACACCTTC. As protein: CASSPLLGTGTNYGHTF.

This sequence joins TRBV6-5 and TRBJ2-7, with 10 bases aligning to TRBD1. This CDR3 comprises 15 residues. The V gene end was trimmed by 2 bases and the J gene end by 5 bases; junction bases not matched to a gene: 6. Germline CDR1 MNHEY, CDR2 SVGAGI. The CDR3, as DNA: TGTGCCAGCAGTTACGGGACAGGGGAGTGGGACGAGCAGTACTTC. Protein product: CASSYGTGEWDEQYF.